This TCR beta chain derives from a study of CXCR3-negative and CXCR3-positive naive CD8 T cells. Study-level results: Partly lower CXCR3 expression followed cryopreservation, and most assays relied on fresh PBMCs.

UMI labels and 5' RACE were used to prepare the TRB cDNA libraries. With the 5' RACE reads reprocessed, TCRdb shows one record per CDR3 protein and no DNA. The record lists 43,000 or so distinct CDR3 sequences, of which the ten most abundant hold roughly 10%. Concerning this clonotype: Its antigen remains unidentified.

The CDR3 covers 11 residues. The sequenced sample was memory CD8+ T cells from blood. This TCR was recovered from a human donor in good health. Some clones in this sample may be carry-over from other donors' samples. The chain uses TRBV12-3 or TRBV12-4 and TRBJ2-7. CDR3 sequence: CASSQLGEQYF.